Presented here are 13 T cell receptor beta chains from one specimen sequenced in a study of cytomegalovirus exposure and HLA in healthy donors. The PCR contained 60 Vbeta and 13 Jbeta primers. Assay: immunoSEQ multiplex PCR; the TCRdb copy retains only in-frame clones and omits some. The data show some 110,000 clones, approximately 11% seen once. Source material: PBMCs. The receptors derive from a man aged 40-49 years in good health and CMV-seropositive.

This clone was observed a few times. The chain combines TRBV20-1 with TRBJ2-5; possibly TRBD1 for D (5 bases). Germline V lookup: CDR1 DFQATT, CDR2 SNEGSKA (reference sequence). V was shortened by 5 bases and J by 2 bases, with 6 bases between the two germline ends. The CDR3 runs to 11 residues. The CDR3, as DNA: TGCAGTGCTCGACAGCAAGAGACCCAGTACTTC. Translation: CSARQQETQYF.

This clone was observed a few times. The CDR3: CAISEAGTGSGYEQYF. CDR3 DNA: TGTGCCATCAGTGAGGCCGGGACAGGGTCCGGTTACGAGCAGTACTTC. The V and J genes are TRBV10-3 and TRBJ2-7; 9 bases map to TRBD1. V trimming: 2 bases; J trimming: 4 bases; junction bases outside the gene matches: 9. CDR1 and CDR2 (germline): ENHRY, SYGVKD. The CDR3 extends over 16 amino acids.

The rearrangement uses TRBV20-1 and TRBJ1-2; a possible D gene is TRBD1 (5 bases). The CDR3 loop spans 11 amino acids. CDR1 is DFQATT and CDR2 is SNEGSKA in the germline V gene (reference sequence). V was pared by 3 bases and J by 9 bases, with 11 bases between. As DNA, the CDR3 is TGCAGTGCTAGCTGGTTGGACAGCTACACCTTC. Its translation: CSASWLDSYTF.

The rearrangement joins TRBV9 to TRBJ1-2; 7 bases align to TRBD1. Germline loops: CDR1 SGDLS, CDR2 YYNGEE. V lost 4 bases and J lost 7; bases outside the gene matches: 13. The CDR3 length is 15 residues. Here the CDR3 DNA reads TGTGCCAGCAGCCCCCGACAGGGACCGGCGAGTGGCTACACCTTC. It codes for CASSPRQGPASGYTF. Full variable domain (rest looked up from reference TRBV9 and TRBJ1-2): DSGVTQTPKHLITATGQRVTLRCSPRSGDLSVYWYQQSLDQGLQFLIQYYNGEERAKGNILERFSAQQFPDLHSELNLSSLELGDSALYFCASSPRQGPASGYTFGSGTRLTVV.

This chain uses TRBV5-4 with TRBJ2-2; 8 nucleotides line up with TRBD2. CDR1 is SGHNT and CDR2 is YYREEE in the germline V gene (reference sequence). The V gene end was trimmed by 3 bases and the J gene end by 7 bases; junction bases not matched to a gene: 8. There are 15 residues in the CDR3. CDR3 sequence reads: CASSSVGLAGGELFF. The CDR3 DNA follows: TGTGCCAGCAGCTCCGTAGGCCTAGCGGGCGGGGAGCTGTTTTTT.

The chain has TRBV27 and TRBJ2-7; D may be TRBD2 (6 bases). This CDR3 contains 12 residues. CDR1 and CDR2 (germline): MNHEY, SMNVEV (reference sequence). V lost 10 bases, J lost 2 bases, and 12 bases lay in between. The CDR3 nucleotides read TGTGCCATCGACGGAGGGACCTACGAGCAGTACTTC. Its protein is CAIDGGTYEQYF.

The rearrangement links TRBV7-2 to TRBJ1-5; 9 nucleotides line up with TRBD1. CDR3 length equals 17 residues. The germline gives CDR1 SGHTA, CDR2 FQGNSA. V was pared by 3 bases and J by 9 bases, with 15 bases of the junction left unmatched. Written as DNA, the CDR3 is TGTGCCAGCAGCTTCGACCCGCCCGGGACAGGGTTCGGGCCCCAGCATTTT. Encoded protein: CASSFDPPGTGFGPQHF.

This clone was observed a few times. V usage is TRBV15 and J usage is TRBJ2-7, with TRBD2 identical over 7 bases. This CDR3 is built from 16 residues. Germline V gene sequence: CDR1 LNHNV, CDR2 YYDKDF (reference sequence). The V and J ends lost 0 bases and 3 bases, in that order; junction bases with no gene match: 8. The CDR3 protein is CATSRDLGGTVYEQYF. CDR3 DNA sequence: TGTGCCACCAGCAGAGATCTCGGGGGGACGGTCTACGAGCAGTACTTC.

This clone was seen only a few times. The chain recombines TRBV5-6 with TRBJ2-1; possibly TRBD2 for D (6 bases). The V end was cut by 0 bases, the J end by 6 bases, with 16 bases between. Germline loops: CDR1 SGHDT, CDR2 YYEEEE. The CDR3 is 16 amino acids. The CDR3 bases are TGTGCCAGCAGCTTGGACAGACCGAGGAGGGTCAATGAGCAGTTCTTC. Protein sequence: CASSLDRPRRVNEQFF. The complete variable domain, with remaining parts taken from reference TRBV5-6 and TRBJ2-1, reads DAGVTQSPTHLIKTRGQQVTLRCSPKSGHDTVSWYQQALGQGPQFIFQYYEEEERQRGNFPDRFSGHQFPNYSSELNVNALLLGDSALYLCASSLDRPRRVNEQFFGPGTRLTVL.

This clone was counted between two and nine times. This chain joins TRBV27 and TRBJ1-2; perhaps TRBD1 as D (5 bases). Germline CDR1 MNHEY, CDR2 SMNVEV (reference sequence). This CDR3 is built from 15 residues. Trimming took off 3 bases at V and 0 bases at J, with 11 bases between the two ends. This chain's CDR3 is CASSFHGGANYGYTF. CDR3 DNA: TGTGCCAGCAGTTTTCACGGGGGGGCTAACTATGGCTACACCTTC.

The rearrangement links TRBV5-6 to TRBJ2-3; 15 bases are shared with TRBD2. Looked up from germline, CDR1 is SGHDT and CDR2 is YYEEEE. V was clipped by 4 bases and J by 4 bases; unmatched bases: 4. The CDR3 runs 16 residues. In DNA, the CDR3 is TGTGCCAGCAGCCAGAGGACTAGCGGGAGGGCAGATACGCAGTATTTT. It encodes CASSQRTSGRADTQYF.

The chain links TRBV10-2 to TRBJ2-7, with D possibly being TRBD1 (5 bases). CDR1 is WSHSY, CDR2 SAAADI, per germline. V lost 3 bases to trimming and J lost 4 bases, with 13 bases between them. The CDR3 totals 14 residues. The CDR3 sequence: CASSEGWGLYEQYF. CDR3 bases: TGCGCCAGCAGTGAAGGGTGGGGCTTATACGAGCAGTACTTC.

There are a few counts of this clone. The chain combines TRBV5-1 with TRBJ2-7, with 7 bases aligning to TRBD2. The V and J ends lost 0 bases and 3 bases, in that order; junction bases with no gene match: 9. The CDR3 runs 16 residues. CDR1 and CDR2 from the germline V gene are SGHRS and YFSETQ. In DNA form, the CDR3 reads TGCGCCAGCAGCTTGGGGATTCTAGCGGAGAACTACGAGCAGTACTTC. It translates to CASSLGILAENYEQYF.